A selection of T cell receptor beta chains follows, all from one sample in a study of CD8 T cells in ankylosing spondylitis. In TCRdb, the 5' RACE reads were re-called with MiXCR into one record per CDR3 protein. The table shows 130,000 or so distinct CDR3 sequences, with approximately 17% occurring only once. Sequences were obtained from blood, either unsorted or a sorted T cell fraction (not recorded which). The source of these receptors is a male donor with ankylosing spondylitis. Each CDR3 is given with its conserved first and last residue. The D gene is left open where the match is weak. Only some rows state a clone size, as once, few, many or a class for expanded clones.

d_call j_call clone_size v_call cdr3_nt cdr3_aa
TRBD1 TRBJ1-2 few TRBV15 TGTGCCACCAGCAGAGATGCAGGGGGAAACTATGGCTACACCTTC CATSRDAGGNYGYTF
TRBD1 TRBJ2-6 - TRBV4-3 TGCGCCAGCAGCCGGGACAGGGGGTCTGGGGCCAACGTCCTGACTTTC CASSRDRGSGANVLTF
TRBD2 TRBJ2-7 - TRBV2 TGTGCCAGCAGCGTTCTAGCGGGACCAACCTACGAGCAGTACTTC CASSVLAGPTYEQYF
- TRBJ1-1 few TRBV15 TGTGCCACCAGCACGAGAGGGGGGATGAACACTGAAGCTTTCTTT CATSTRGGMNTEAFF
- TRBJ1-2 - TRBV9 TGTGCCAGCAGCGTAGGGTGGCAGACTAACTATGGCTACACCTTC CASSVGWQTNYGYTF
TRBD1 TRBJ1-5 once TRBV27 TGTGCCAGCGGTGACAGGGGACAACGACAGCCCCAGCATTTT CASGDRGQRQPQHF
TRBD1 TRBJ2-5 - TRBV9 TGTGCCAGCAGCCCCTGGACAGGGCGGTTGGAGACCCAGTACTTC CASSPWTGRLETQYF
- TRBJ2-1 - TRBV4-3 TGCGCCAGCAGCCAAACGACTAGGGGCCATGAGCAGTTCTTC CASSQTTRGHEQFF
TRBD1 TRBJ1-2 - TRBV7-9 TGTGCCAGCAGTCGTCCGGGACAGGGCTACACCTTC CASSRPGQGYTF
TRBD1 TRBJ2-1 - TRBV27 TGTGCCAGCAGTTCACTACAGGGGGGCTACAATGAGCAGTTCTTC CASSSLQGGYNEQFF
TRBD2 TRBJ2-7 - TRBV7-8 TGTGCCAGCAGCTTAGCGGGGGACTACTCCTACGAGCAGTACTTC CASSLAGDYSYEQYF
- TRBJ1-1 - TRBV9 TGTGCCAGCAGCGCCGACGGGAACACTGAAGCTTTCTTT CASSADGNTEAFF
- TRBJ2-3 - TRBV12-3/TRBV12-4 TGTGCCAGCAATCCGGTTTGGGGGCTAGATACGCAGTATTTT CASNPVWGLDTQYF
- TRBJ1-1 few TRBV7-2 TGTGCCAGCAGCTTAGGGGGGTATGGCACTGAAGCTTTCTTT CASSLGGYGTEAFF
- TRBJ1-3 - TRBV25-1 TGTGCCAGCAGTGAGGGCAGCTCTGGAAACACCATATATTTT CASSEGSSGNTIYF
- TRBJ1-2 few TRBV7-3 TGTGCCAGCAGCTTAAACCAGGACTATGGCTACACCTTC CASSLNQDYGYTF
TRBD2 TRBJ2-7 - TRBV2 TGTGCCAGCAGCAACAACCGGGGGGACGAGCAGTACTTC CASSNNRGDEQYF
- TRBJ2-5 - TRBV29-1 TGCAGCGTCTTTATGGAGTTGCCGGGGGAGACCCAGTACTTC CSVFMELPGETQYF
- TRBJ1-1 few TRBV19 TGTGCCAGTACCATGGGGGGGGCAATTTGGAACACTGAAGCTTTCTTT CASTMGGAIWNTEAFF
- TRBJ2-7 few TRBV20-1 TGCAGTGCAACCAGACAGCAGTCGCTCGAGCAGTACTTC CSATRQQSLEQYF
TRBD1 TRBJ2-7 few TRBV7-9 TGTGCCAGCAGCGCTCCTCGACAGGGGGATCCCTACGAGCAGTACTTC CASSAPRQGDPYEQYF
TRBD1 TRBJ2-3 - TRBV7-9 TGTGCCAGCAGGGGGTTAGGACAGGGAAGCACAGATACGCAGTATTTT CASRGLGQGSTDTQYF
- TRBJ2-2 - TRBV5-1 TGCGCCAGCAGCGGAAGGGACTCGAACACCGGGGAGCTGTTTTTT CASSGRDSNTGELFF